This TCR beta chain is drawn from a study of Ad26.COV2.S vaccination and SARS-CoV-2 variants. This clone was seen just once. Its specificity is unknown. Study-level findings and limits: Placebo recipients showed lower spike-specific TCR breadth than vaccinees. Non-spike TCR breadth was similar in vaccine and placebo recipients.

The CDR3 has 14 residues. Trimming removed 4 bases at V and 4 bases at J, with 8 bases between. CDR1 is LGHDT, CDR2 YNNKEL, per germline (reference sequence). Data came from immunoSEQ multiplex PCR; TCRdb stores just in-frame clones and leaves some out. The table lists 500,000 or so clones, roughly nine tenths of them singletons. Documented treatment: about 20 received Ad26.COV2.S at low or high dose, single or two shots; several received placebo; per-sample allocation not given. Sampling was done on day 63 after the first vaccine or placebo injection. The rearrangement uses TRBV3-1 (or the pseudogene TRBV3-2) and TRBJ1-6; the D gene is possibly TRBD1 (5 bases). The specimen comprised peripheral blood, sampled in a trial of Ad26.COV2.S vaccine versus placebo. The receptor comes from a person aged 18-65 years who received the Ad26.COV2.S COVID-19 vaccine or a placebo. The CDR3: CASSPGLYNSPLHF. The CDR3 coding sequence is TGTGCCAGCAGCCCGGGACTTTATAATTCACCCCTCCACTTT.